This is a list of T cell receptor beta chains from one sample in a study of TIL therapy for anti-PD-1-resistant metastatic lung cancer. The data were produced by immunoSEQ multiplex PCR, yet TCRdb's version contains in-frame clones alone and is incomplete. The sample contains about 26,000 clones, less than 65% of which appear only once. Material: tumor tissue, obtained at baseline. The receptors were sampled from a woman between 30 and 79 years old with non-small cell lung cancer. Both conserved end residues are part of each CDR3. Fields, in order: clone size, D gene, J gene, V gene, CDR3 DNA, CDR3 protein. A D gene is named only where the DNA matches it firmly. Some rows have no size entry. The others give once, few or many, or a class for an expanded clone.

clone_size: -; d_call: TRBD1; j_call: TRBJ1-5; v_call: TRBV7-8; cdr3_nt: TGTGCCAGCAGCTTAGACAGGGGATATAGCAATCAGCCCCAGCATTTT; cdr3_aa: CASSLDRGYSNQPQHF
clone_size: -; d_call: TRBD2; j_call: TRBJ2-7; v_call: TRBV5-4; cdr3_nt: TGTGCCAGCAGCCTAGGGACTAGCGGGAGGGTCTACGAGCAGTACTTC; cdr3_aa: CASSLGTSGRVYEQYF
clone_size: once; d_call: TRBD1; j_call: TRBJ2-2; v_call: TRBV19; cdr3_nt: TGTGCCAGTAGTCCGGGACAGGGAACCGGGGAGCTGTTTTTT; cdr3_aa: CASSPGQGTGELFF
clone_size: -; d_call: -; j_call: TRBJ1-3; v_call: TRBV11-2; cdr3_nt: TGTGCCAGCAGCTCGGGAGGTGGAAACACCATATATTTT; cdr3_aa: CASSSGGGNTIYF
clone_size: -; d_call: -; j_call: TRBJ1-3; v_call: TRBV18; cdr3_nt: TGTGCCAGCTCAGCCTCCCTAATGAGGGGGAGCTCTGGAAACACCATATATTTT; cdr3_aa: CASSASLMRGSSGNTIYF
clone_size: -; d_call: -; j_call: TRBJ2-2; v_call: TRBV11-2; cdr3_nt: TGTGCCAGCAGCTTAGCGTTCTACACCGGGGAGCTGTTTTTT; cdr3_aa: CASSLAFYTGELFF
clone_size: -; d_call: -; j_call: TRBJ2-7; v_call: TRBV11-2; cdr3_nt: TGTGCCAGCGACAGGAACTACGAGCAGTACTTC; cdr3_aa: CASDRNYEQYF
clone_size: -; d_call: TRBD1; j_call: TRBJ1-2; v_call: TRBV5-1; cdr3_nt: TGCGCCAGCAGCTTACCTCAACAGGGGAGGCATGGCTACACCTTC; cdr3_aa: CASSLPQQGRHGYTF
clone_size: -; d_call: -; j_call: TRBJ2-2; v_call: TRBV9; cdr3_nt: TGTGCCAGCAGCGTAGGTCAGGAAAACACCGGGGAGCTGTTTTTT; cdr3_aa: CASSVGQENTGELFF
clone_size: -; d_call: TRBD2; j_call: TRBJ2-3; v_call: TRBV5-8; cdr3_nt: TGTGCCAGCAAGCGGGAGTGGGGTAGCACAGATACGCAGTATTTT; cdr3_aa: CASKREWGSTDTQYF
clone_size: few; d_call: -; j_call: TRBJ2-6; v_call: TRBV7-9; cdr3_nt: TGTGCCAGCAGACCAGGTGGGGTGGATAGTGCTGGGGCCAACGTCCTGACTTTC; cdr3_aa: CASRPGGVDSAGANVLTF
clone_size: many; d_call: -; j_call: TRBJ2-2; v_call: TRBV9; cdr3_nt: TGTGCCAGCAGCGCCTCCACAGTCCCCGGGGAGCTGTTTTTT; cdr3_aa: CASSASTVPGELFF
clone_size: -; d_call: -; j_call: TRBJ2-3; v_call: TRBV10-3; cdr3_nt: TGTGCCATCAGTGCTTATAGCACAGATACGCAGTATTTT; cdr3_aa: CAISAYSTDTQYF
clone_size: -; d_call: -; j_call: TRBJ2-2; v_call: TRBV2; cdr3_nt: TGTGCCAGCAGTTCGCTACAGGGTGCCGGGGAGCTGTTTTTT; cdr3_aa: CASSSLQGAGELFF
clone_size: -; d_call: TRBD1; j_call: TRBJ2-7; v_call: TRBV29-1; cdr3_nt: TGCAGCGTTGACTCCGGGACAGGGGCCGTATACGAGCAGTACTTC; cdr3_aa: CSVDSGTGAVYEQYF
clone_size: -; d_call: -; j_call: TRBJ2-5; v_call: TRBV11-3; cdr3_nt: TGTGCCAGCAGCCACTCAGTGCCAGGGGCGAGCGAGACCCAGTACTTC; cdr3_aa: CASSHSVPGASETQYF
clone_size: -; d_call: -; j_call: TRBJ1-3; v_call: TRBV7-9; cdr3_nt: TGTGCCAGCAGCACCGGACAGCAGTACTCTGGAAACACCATATATTTT; cdr3_aa: CASSTGQQYSGNTIYF
clone_size: -; d_call: TRBD1; j_call: TRBJ1-4; v_call: TRBV30; cdr3_nt: TGTGCCTGGAGCCCGGGACAGGGAAGAGAAAAACTGTTTTTT; cdr3_aa: CAWSPGQGREKLFF
clone_size: few; d_call: -; j_call: TRBJ2-7; v_call: TRBV29-1; cdr3_nt: TGCAGCGTGAGGGACAAGACCTACGAGCAGTACTTC; cdr3_aa: CSVRDKTYEQYF
clone_size: -; d_call: -; j_call: TRBJ1-4; v_call: TRBV16; cdr3_nt: TGTGCCAGCAGCCCGCGGGCGTCGACTAATGAAAAACTGTTTTTT; cdr3_aa: CASSPRASTNEKLFF
clone_size: -; d_call: TRBD1; j_call: TRBJ2-3; v_call: TRBV19; cdr3_nt: TGTGCCAGTAGTATCCAGGGGGCGGCAGATACGCAGTATTTT; cdr3_aa: CASSIQGAADTQYF
clone_size: -; d_call: -; j_call: TRBJ1-1; v_call: TRBV19; cdr3_nt: TGTGCCAGTAACTCCGGATGGGGGAACACTGAAGCTTTCTTT; cdr3_aa: CASNSGWGNTEAFF
clone_size: many; d_call: TRBD1; j_call: TRBJ2-3; v_call: TRBV5-5; cdr3_nt: TGTGCCAGCAGCTTAGAACAGGGGAACACAGATACGCAGTATTTT; cdr3_aa: CASSLEQGNTDTQYF
clone_size: -; d_call: TRBD2; j_call: TRBJ2-7; v_call: TRBV27; cdr3_nt: TGTGCCAGCAGTTTATCGTACCCTGCGGGGGACGAGCAGTACTTC; cdr3_aa: CASSLSYPAGDEQYF
clone_size: -; d_call: -; j_call: TRBJ2-7; v_call: TRBV10-3; cdr3_nt: TGTGCCATCAGTCAGATGGGGGGGGCTTACGAGCAGTACTTC; cdr3_aa: CAISQMGGAYEQYF
clone_size: once; d_call: -; j_call: TRBJ1-2; v_call: TRBV5-1; cdr3_nt: TGCGCCAGCAGCTTAGCAATTACAGCTGGAACTGGCTACACCTTC; cdr3_aa: CASSLAITAGTGYTF
clone_size: -; d_call: TRBD2; j_call: TRBJ2-7; v_call: TRBV18; cdr3_nt: TGTGCCAGCTCACTTAATCCAGCGGGAGCGAACTACGAGCAGTACTTC; cdr3_aa: CASSLNPAGANYEQYF
clone_size: few; d_call: -; j_call: TRBJ1-2; v_call: TRBV30; cdr3_nt: TGTGCCTGGCTGCAGGGCGCTAGCTACACCTTC; cdr3_aa: CAWLQGASYTF
clone_size: -; d_call: -; j_call: TRBJ1-1; v_call: TRBV30; cdr3_nt: TGTGCCTGGAGCCACTACACTGAAGCTTTCTTT; cdr3_aa: CAWSHYTEAFF
clone_size: once; d_call: TRBD2; j_call: TRBJ2-1; v_call: TRBV5-8; cdr3_nt: TGTGCCAGCAGCCCAGGGACTAGCGGGAGTGATGAGCAGTTCTTC; cdr3_aa: CASSPGTSGSDEQFF
clone_size: -; d_call: TRBD2; j_call: TRBJ2-7; v_call: TRBV9; cdr3_nt: TGTGCCAGCAGCGTAGCTAGCGGGTCCTACGAGCAGTACTTC; cdr3_aa: CASSVASGSYEQYF
clone_size: -; d_call: TRBD1; j_call: TRBJ1-5; v_call: TRBV10-2; cdr3_nt: TGCGCCAGCAGTGAAGTGGCAGGGGGGCGGCCCCAGCATTTT; cdr3_aa: CASSEVAGGRPQHF
clone_size: -; d_call: TRBD2; j_call: TRBJ2-7; v_call: TRBV7-8; cdr3_nt: TGTGCCAGCAGCCTCGGGACTAGCGGTTTCGGGTACTTC; cdr3_aa: CASSLGTSGFGYF
clone_size: -; d_call: TRBD1; j_call: TRBJ1-1; v_call: TRBV5-1; cdr3_nt: TGCGCCAGCAGCTGGGGACAGAAGAACACTGAAGCTTTCTTT; cdr3_aa: CASSWGQKNTEAFF
clone_size: -; d_call: -; j_call: TRBJ2-7; v_call: TRBV5-5; cdr3_nt: TGTGCCAGCAGCATCGGGGCGACAACTATTGCCGAGCAGTACTTC; cdr3_aa: CASSIGATTIAEQYF
clone_size: few; d_call: -; j_call: TRBJ1-2; v_call: TRBV9; cdr3_nt: -; cdr3_aa: CASSVGRGTF
clone_size: few; d_call: TRBD2; j_call: TRBJ2-1; v_call: TRBV9; cdr3_nt: TGTGCCAGCAGCGTATTACTAGCGGGAGTGCGTGAGCAGTTCTTC; cdr3_aa: CASSVLLAGVREQFF
clone_size: -; d_call: -; j_call: TRBJ2-1; v_call: TRBV6-5; cdr3_nt: TGTGCCAGCAGTTACGGCGATACTAGAAGTAATGAGCAGTTCTTC; cdr3_aa: CASSYGDTRSNEQFF
clone_size: -; d_call: -; j_call: TRBJ2-1; v_call: TRBV4-2; cdr3_nt: TGTGCCAGCAGCCAAGAGGGAGTTATAGAGCAGTTCTTC; cdr3_aa: CASSQEGVIEQFF
clone_size: few; d_call: -; j_call: TRBJ2-2; v_call: TRBV29-1; cdr3_nt: TGCAGCGTTGGGACGACCGGGGAGCTGTTTTTT; cdr3_aa: CSVGTTGELFF